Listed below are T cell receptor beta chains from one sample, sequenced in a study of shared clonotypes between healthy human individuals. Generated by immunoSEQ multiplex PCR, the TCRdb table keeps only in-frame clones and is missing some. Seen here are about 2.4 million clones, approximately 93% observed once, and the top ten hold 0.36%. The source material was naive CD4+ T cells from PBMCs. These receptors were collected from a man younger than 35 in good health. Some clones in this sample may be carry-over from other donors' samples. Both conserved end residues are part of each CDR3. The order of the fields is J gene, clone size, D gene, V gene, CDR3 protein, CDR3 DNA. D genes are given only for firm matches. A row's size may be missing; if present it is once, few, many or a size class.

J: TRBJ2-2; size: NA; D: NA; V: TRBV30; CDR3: CAWSVLDLRANTGELFF; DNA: TGTGCCTGGAGTGTACTTGACTTGAGGGCTAACACCGGGGAGCTGTTTTTT
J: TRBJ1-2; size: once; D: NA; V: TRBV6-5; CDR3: CASTKGREYGYTF; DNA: TGTGCCAGCACCAAAGGGAGGGAGTATGGCTACACCTTC
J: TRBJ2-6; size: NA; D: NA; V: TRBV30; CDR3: CAWSVGDSGANVLTF; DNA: TGTGCCTGGAGTGTAGGCGACTCTGGGGCCAACGTCCTGACTTTC
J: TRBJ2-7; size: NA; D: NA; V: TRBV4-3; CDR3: CASSQEARFRLLHEQYF; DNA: TGCGCCAGCAGCCAAGAAGCTCGGTTTAGACTACTCCACGAGCAGTACTTC
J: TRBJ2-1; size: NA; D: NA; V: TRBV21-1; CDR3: CASTGTSGRPLYNEQFF; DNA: TGTGCCTCCACCGGGACTAGCGGGAGGCCTCTCTACAATGAGCAGTTCTTC
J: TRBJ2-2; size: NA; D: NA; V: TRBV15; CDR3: CATSRDQGSGELFF; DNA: TGTGCCACCAGCAGAGATCAGGGATCCGGGGAGCTGTTTTTT
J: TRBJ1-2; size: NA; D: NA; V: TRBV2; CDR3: CASSEITGAPGYTF; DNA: TGTGCCAGCAGTGAAATAACGGGGGCGCCTGGCTACACCTTC
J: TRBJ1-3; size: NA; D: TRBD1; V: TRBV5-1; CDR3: CASSPTGGGNTIYF; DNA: TGCGCCAGCAGCCCGACAGGGGGTGGAAACACCATATATTTT
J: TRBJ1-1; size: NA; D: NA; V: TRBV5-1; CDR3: CASSLLLVGNSEAFF; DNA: TGCGCCAGCAGCTTGCTGTTAGTAGGGAACAGTGAAGCTTTCTTT
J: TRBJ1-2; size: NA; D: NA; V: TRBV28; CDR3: CASSLRQLGYTF; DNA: TGTGCCAGCAGTTTACGGCAGCTCGGCTACACCTTC
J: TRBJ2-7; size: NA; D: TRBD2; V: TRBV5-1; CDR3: CASSSGTSRAYEQYF; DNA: TGCGCCAGCAGCTCCGGGACTAGCCGAGCCTACGAGCAGTACTTC
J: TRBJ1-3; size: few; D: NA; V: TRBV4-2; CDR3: CASSQTPLENTIYF; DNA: TGTGCCAGCAGCCAAACCCCTCTGGAAAACACCATATATTTT
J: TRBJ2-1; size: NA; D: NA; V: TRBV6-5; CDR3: CASSYSSPRNEQFF; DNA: TGTGCCAGCAGTTACTCGAGCCCGAGGAATGAGCAGTTCTTC
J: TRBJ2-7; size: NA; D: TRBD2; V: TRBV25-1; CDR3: CASSESQRETYEQYF; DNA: TGTGCCAGCAGTGAATCTCAGCGGGAGACCTACGAGCAGTACTTC
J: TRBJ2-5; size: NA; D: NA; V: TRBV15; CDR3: CATSRGQDGETQYF; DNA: TGTGCCACCAGCAGAGGACAGGATGGGGAGACCCAGTACTTC
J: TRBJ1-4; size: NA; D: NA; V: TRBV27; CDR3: CASSYQGITNEKLFF; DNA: TGTGCCAGCTCCTATCAAGGGATCACTAATGAAAAACTGTTTTTT
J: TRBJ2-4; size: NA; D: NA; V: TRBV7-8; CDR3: CASSTRQLAKNIQYF; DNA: TGTGCCAGCAGCACCCGACAGCTAGCCAAAAACATTCAGTACTTC
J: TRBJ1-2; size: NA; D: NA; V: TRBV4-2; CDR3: CASSQEGPGAGYTF; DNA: TGTGCCAGCAGCCAAGAGGGCCCAGGGGCCGGCTACACCTTC
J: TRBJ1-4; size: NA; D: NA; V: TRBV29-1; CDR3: CSVGRGAANEKLFF; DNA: TGCAGCGTTGGCCGGGGGGCGGCTAATGAAAAACTGTTTTTT
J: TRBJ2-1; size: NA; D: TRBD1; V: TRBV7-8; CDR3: CASSPTGGRDEQFF; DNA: TGTGCCAGCAGCCCCACAGGGGGAAGGGATGAGCAGTTCTTC
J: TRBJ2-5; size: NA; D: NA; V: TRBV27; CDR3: CASAPINRAETQYF; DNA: TGTGCCAGCGCCCCGATAAACAGGGCTGAGACCCAGTACTTC
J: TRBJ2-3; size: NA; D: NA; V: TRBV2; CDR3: CATGRGFTDTQYF; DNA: TGTGCCACCGGGCGGGGTTTCACAGATACGCAGTATTTT
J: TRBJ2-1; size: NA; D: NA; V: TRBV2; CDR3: CASSERTGSYNEQFF; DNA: TGTGCCAGCAGTGAAAGAACAGGCTCCTACAATGAGCAGTTCTTC
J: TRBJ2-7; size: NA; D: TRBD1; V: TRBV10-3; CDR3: CAISPSSTSSGTGAAEQYF; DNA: TGTGCCATCAGCCCCTCTTCGACTTCTTCGGGGACAGGGGCCGCCGAGCAGTACTTC
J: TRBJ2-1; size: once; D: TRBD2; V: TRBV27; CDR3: CASGRGLATYNEQFF; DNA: TGTGCCAGCGGGAGAGGACTAGCGACCTACAATGAGCAGTTCTTC
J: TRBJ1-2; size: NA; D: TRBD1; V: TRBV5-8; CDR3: CASSLRQGDGYTF; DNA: TGTGCCAGCAGCTTGCGACAGGGCGATGGCTACACCTTC
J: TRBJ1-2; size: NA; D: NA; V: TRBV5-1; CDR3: CASSLDTGSYGYTF; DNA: TGCGCCAGCAGCTTGGACACAGGAAGCTATGGCTACACCTTC
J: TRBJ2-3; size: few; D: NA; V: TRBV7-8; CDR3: CASSLNIAWNTSTDTQYF; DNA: TGTGCCAGCAGCTTAAATATAGCGTGGAACACTAGCACAGATACGCAGTATTTT
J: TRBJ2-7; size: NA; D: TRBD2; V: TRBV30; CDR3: CAWRGLASSYEQYF; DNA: TGTGCCTGGAGGGGACTAGCGTCCTCCTACGAGCAGTACTTC
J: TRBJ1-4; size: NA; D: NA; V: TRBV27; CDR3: CASSRTLRAATNEKLFF; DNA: TGTGCCAGCAGTAGGACACTGCGGGCTGCAACTAATGAAAAACTGTTTTTT
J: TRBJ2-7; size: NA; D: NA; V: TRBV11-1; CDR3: CASSRYSVGYEQYF; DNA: TGTGCCAGCAGTCGATACTCGGTTGGCTACGAGCAGTACTTC
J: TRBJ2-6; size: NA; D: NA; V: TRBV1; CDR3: CTSRRSRAQSRANVLTF; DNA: TGCACCAGCAGGCGCAGCCGTGCACAAAGTCGGGCCAACGTCCTGACTTTC
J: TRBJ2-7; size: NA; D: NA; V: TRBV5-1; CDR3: CASSLLAEDEQYF; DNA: TGCGCCAGCAGCTTGCTGGCGGAGGACGAGCAGTACTTC
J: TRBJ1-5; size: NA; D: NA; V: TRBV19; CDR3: CASSTRGLGHQPQHF; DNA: TGTGCCAGTAGTACCCGGGGATTGGGCCATCAGCCCCAGCATTTT
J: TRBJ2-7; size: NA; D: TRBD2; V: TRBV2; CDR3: CASSDWTSAEQYF; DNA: TGTGCCAGCAGCGACTGGACTAGCGCCGAGCAGTACTTC
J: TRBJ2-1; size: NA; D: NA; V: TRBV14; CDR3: CASSQDGVRGRDNEQFF; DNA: TGTGCCAGCAGCCAAGATGGTGTCAGGGGGAGGGACAATGAGCAGTTCTTC
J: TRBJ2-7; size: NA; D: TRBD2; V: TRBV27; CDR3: CASSLIGGRSLSEQYF; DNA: TGTGCCAGCAGTTTGATCGGCGGGAGGTCCCTCTCCGAGCAGTACTTC
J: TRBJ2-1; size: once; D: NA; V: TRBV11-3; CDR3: CASSPAGTGHLEQFF; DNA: TGTGCCAGCAGCCCAGCCGGGACTGGCCATTTAGAGCAGTTCTTC
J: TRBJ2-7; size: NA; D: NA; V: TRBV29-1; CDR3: CSVESRVGYEQYF; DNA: TGCAGCGTTGAATCCAGGGTAGGCTACGAGCAGTACTTC
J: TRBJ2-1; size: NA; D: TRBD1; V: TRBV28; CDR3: CASRDRYNEQFF; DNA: TGTGCCAGCCGGGACAGGTACAATGAGCAGTTCTTC
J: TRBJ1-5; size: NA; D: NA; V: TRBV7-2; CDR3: CATSQRGPYGQPQHF; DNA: TGTGCCACCAGCCAGAGGGGACCATATGGACAGCCCCAGCATTTT
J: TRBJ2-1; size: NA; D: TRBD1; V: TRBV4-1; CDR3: CASSQGRDRDNEQFF; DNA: TGCGCCAGCAGCCAAGGCCGGGACAGGGACAATGAGCAGTTCTTC
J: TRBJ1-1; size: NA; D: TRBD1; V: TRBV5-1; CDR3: CASSPGTGDLRWTEAFF; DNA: TGCGCCAGCAGTCCCGGGACAGGGGACCTTCGGTGGACTGAAGCTTTCTTT
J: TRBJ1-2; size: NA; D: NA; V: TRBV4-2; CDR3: CASSQDRADYLGYTF; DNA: TGTGCCAGCAGCCAAGATCGGGCAGATTATCTGGGCTACACCTTC
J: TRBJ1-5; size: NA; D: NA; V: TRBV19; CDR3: CASSKGNQPQHF; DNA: TGTGCCAGTAGTAAAGGGAATCAGCCCCAGCATTTT
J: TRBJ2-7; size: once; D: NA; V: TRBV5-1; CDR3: CASSPLSGGARDEQYF; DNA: TGCGCCAGCAGCCCCCTATCTGGGGGCGCTAGGGACGAGCAGTACTTC
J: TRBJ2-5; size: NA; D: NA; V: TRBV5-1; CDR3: CASSPRLVRETQYF; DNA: TGCGCCAGCAGCCCAAGACTAGTCCGGGAGACCCAGTACTTC
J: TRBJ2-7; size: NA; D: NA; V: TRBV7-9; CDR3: CASSRDTYEQYF; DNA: TGTGCCAGCAGCAGGGACACCTACGAGCAGTACTTC
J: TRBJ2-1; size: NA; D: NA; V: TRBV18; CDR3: CASSSLGEGHNEQFF; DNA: TGTGCCAGCTCCTCCCTGGGAGAGGGACACAATGAGCAGTTCTTC
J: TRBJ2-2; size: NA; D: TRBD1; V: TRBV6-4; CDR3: CASSPGTGGPGELFF; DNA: TGTGCCAGCAGCCCGGGGACAGGGGGACCCGGGGAGCTGTTTTTT
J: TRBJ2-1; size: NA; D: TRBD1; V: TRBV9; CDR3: CASGDRVFANEQFF; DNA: TGTGCCAGCGGGGACAGGGTTTTTGCCAATGAGCAGTTCTTC